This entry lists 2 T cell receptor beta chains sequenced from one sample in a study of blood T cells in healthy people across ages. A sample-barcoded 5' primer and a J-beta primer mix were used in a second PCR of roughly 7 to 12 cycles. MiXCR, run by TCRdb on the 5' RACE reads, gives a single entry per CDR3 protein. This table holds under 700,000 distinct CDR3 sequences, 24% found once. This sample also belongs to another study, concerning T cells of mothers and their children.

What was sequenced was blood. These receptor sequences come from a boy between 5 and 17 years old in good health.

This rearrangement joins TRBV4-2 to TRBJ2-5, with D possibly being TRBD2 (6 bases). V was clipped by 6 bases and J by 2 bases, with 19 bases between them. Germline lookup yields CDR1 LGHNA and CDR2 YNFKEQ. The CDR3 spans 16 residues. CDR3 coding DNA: TGTGCCAGCAGTCTCGCGGGGTCTAAATCACAAGAGACCCAGTACTTC. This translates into CASSLAGSKSQETQYF.

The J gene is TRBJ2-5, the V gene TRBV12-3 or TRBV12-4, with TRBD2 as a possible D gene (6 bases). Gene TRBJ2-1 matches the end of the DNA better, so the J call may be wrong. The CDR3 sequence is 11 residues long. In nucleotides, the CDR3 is TGTGCCAGCCACGCCGGGGGTGAGCAGTTCTTC. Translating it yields CASHAGGEQFF.